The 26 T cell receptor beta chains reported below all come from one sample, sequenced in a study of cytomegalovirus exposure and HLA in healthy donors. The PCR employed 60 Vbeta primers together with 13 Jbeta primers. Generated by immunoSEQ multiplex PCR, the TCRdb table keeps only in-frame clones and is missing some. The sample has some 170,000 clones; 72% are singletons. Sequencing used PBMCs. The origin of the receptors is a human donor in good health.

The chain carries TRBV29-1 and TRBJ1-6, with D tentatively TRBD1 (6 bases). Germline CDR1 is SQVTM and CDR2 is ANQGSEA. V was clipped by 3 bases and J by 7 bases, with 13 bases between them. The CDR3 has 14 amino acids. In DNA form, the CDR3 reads TGCAGCGTTGATCTTGACAGGACGAATTCACCCCTCCACTTT. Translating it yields CSVDLDRTNSPLHF.

CDR3 sequence: CAIRGGASPDTGELFF. The CDR3 coding sequence is TGTGCCATCAGAGGGGGGGCCAGCCCGGACACCGGGGAGCTGTTTTTT. V usage is TRBV10-3 and J usage is TRBJ2-2, with D tentatively TRBD2 (7 bases). The germline V gene has CDR1 ENHRY and CDR2 SYGVKD. V was trimmed by 6 bases and J by 3 bases, leaving 17 bases between them. This CDR3 region has 16 residues.

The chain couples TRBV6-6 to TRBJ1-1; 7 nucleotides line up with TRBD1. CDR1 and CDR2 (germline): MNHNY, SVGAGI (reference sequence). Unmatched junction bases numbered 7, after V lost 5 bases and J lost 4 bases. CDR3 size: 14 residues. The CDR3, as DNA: TGTGCCAGCAGTGACGGGAAGGGGGCCACTGAAGCTTTCTTT. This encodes CASSDGKGATEAFF.

DNA for the CDR3: TGTGCCAGCAGCTTAGCGGCAGGGGACTACAATGAGCAGTTCTTC. It is translated as CASSLAAGDYNEQFF. The V call is TRBV7-2, the J call TRBJ2-1, with D tentatively TRBD1 (6 bases). V shed 0 bases and J shed 3 bases, with 9 bases lying between them. The CDR3 has 15 amino acids. Germline values: CDR1 SGHTA, CDR2 FQGNSA. Combining the CDR3 with reference TRBV7-2 and TRBJ2-1 gives the whole variable domain GAGVSQSPSNKVTEKGKDVELRCDPISGHTALYWYRQSLGQGLEFLIYFQGNSAPDKSGLPSDRFSAERTGGSVSTLTIQRTQQEDSAVYLCASSLAAGDYNEQFFGPGTRLTVL.

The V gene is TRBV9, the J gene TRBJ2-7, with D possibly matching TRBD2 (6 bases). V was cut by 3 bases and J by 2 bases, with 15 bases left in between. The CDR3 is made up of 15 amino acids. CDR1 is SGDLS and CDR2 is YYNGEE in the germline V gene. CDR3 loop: CASSEGTYPTYEQYF. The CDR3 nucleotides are TGTGCCAGCAGCGAGGGGACTTACCCCACCTACGAGCAGTACTTC. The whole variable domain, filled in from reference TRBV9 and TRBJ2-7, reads DSGVTQTPKHLITATGQRVTLRCSPRSGDLSVYWYQQSLDQGLQFLIQYYNGEERAKGNILERFSAQQFPDLHSELNLSSLELGDSALYFCASSEGTYPTYEQYFGPGTRLTVT.

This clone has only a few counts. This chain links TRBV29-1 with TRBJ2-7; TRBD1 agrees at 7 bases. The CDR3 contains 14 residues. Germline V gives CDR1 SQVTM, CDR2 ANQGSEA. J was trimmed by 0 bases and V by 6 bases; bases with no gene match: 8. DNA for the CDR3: TGCAGCGTCATAGGGGGCGATTTCTCCTACGAGCAGTACTTC. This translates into CSVIGGDFSYEQYF.

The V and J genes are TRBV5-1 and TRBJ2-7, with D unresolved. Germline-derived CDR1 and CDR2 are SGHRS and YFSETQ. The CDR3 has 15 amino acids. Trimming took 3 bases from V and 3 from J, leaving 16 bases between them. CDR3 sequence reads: CASSSSFLRYYEQYF. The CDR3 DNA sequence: TGCGCCAGCAGCTCGAGTTTTTTACGGTACTACGAGCAGTACTTC.

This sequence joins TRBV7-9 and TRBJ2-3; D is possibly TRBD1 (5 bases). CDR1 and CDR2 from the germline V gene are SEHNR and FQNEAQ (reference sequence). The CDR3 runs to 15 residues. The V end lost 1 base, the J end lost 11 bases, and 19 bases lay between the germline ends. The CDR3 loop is CASSLGSAGPTRQYF. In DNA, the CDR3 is TGTGCCAGCAGCTTAGGATCGGCAGGGCCGACAAGGCAGTATTTT.

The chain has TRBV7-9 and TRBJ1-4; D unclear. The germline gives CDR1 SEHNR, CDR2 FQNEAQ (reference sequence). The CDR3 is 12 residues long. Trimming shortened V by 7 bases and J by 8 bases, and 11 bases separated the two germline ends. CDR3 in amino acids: CASKEAGEKLFF. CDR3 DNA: TGTGCCAGCAAAGAAGCGGGGGAAAAACTGTTTTTT.

CDR3 in amino acids: CASSNRFGFRGRQETQYF. DNA for the CDR3: TGTGCCAGCAGCAACCGTTTTGGATTCAGGGGGCGGCAAGAGACCCAGTACTTC. This chain joins TRBV21-1 and TRBJ2-5; whether TRBD1, the table's D call, matches the DNA was not checked. TRBV21-1 is designated a pseudogene. The CDR3 extends over 18 amino acids.

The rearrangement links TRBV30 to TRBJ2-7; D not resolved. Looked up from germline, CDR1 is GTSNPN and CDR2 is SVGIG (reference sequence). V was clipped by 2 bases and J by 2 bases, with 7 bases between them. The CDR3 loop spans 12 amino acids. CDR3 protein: CAWSLTTYEQYF. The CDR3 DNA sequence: TGTGCCTGGAGTTTAACTACCTACGAGCAGTACTTC.

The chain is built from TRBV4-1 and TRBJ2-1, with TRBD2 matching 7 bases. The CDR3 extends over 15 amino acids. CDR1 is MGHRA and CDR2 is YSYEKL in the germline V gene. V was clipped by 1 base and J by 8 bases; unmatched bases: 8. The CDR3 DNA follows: TGCGCCAGCAGCCAAGCGCCCACTAGCGCGGATGAGCAGTTCTTC. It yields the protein CASSQAPTSADEQFF.

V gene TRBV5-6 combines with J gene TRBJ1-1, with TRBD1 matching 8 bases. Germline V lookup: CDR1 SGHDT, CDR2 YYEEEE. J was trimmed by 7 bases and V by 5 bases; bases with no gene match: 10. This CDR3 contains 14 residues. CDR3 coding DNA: TGTGCCAGCAGACGGGCAGGGGGCGGTGGTGAAGCTTTCTTT. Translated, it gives CASRRAGGGGEAFF.

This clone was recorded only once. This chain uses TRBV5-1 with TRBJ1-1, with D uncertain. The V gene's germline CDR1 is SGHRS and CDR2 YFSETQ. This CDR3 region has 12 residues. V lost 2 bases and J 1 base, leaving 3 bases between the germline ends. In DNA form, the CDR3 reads TGCGCCAGCAGCTTCAGGAACACTGAAGCTTTCTTT. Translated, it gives CASSFRNTEAFF.

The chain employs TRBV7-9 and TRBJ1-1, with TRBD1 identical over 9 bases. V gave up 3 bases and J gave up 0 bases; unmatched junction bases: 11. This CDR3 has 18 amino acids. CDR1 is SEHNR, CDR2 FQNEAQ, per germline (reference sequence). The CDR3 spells CASSFLTGQGNMNTEAFF. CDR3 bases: TGTGCCAGCAGCTTCCTCACGGGACAGGGAAACATGAACACTGAAGCTTTCTTT.

CDR3 coding DNA: TGTGCCAGCAGGATACAGGTCACAGATACGCAGTATTTT. Protein product: CASRIQVTDTQYF. This chain links TRBV7-9 with TRBJ2-3; TRBD1 might be the D (5 bases). V lost 6 bases and J 2 bases, leaving 9 bases between the germline ends. CDR3 length equals 13 residues. Germline CDR1 SEHNR, CDR2 FQNEAQ (reference sequence).

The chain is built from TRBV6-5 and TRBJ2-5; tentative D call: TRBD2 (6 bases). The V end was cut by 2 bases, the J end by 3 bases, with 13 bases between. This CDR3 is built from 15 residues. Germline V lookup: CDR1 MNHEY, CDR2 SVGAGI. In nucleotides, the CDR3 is TGTGCCAGCAGTTACAGGAGTGGGGGGAAAGAGACCCAGTACTTC. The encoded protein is CASSYRSGGKETQYF.

DNA for the CDR3: TGTGCCAGCAGTTACACGGGGGGAGGGACCCAGTACTTC. Protein product: CASSYTGGGTQYF. The chain combines TRBV6-6 with TRBJ2-5, with 7 positions matching TRBD2. The length of the CDR3 is 13 residues. In germline, CDR1 is MNHNY, CDR2 SVGAGI (reference sequence). Trimming cost V 2 bases and J 7 bases; bases outside gene matches: 4.

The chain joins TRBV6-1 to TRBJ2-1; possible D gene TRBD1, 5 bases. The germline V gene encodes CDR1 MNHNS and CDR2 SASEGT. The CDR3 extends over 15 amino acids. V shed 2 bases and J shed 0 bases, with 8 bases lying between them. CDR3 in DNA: TGTGCCAGCAGTGAAAGGGGTTACTCCTACAATGAGCAGTTCTTC. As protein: CASSERGYSYNEQFF.

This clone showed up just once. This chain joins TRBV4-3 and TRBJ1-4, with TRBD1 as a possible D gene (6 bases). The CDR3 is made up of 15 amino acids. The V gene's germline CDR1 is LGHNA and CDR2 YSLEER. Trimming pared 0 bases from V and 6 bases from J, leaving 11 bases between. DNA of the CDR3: TGCGCCAGCAGCCAAGATATGGGGGCTTATGAAAAACTGTTTTTT. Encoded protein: CASSQDMGAYEKLFF.

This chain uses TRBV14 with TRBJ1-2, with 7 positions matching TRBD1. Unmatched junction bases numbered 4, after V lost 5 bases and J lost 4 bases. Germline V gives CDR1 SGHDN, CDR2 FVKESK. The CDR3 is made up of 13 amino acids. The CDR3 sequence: CASSAQGLYGYTF. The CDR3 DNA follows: TGTGCCAGCAGCGCACAGGGGCTCTATGGCTACACCTTC. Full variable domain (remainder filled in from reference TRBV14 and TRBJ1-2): EAGVTQFPSHSVIEKGQTVTLRCDPISGHDNLYWYRRVMGKEIKFLLHFVKESKQDESGMPNNRFLAERTGGTYSTLKVQPAELEDSGVYFCASSAQGLYGYTFGSGTRLTVV.

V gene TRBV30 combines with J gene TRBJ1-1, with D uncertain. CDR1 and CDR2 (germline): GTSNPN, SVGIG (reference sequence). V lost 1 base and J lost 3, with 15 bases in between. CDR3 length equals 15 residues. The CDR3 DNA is TGTGCCTGGAGTGAGATACCGGGGAGAGACACTGAAGCTTTCTTT. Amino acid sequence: CAWSEIPGRDTEAFF.

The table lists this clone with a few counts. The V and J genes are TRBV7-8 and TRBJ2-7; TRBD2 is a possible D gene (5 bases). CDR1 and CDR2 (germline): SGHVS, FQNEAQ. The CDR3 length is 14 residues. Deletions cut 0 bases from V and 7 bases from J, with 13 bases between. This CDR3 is CASSLAVFTGEQYF. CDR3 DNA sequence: TGTGCCAGCAGCTTAGCGGTCTTTACGGGGGAGCAGTACTTC.

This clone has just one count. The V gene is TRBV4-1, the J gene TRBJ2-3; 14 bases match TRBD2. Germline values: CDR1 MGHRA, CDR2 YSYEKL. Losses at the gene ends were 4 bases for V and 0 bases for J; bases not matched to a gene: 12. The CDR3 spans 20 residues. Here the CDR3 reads CASSLRLAGGTIPSTDTQYF. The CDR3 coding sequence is TGCGCCAGCAGCCTTCGACTAGCGGGGGGGACTATTCCTAGCACAGATACGCAGTATTTT.

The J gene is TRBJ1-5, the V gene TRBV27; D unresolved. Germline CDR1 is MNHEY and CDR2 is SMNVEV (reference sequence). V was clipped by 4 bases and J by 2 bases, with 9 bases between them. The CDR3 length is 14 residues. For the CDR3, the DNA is TGTGCCAGCAGTTCTTCCCAGGGCAATCAGCCCCAGCATTTT. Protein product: CASSSSQGNQPQHF.

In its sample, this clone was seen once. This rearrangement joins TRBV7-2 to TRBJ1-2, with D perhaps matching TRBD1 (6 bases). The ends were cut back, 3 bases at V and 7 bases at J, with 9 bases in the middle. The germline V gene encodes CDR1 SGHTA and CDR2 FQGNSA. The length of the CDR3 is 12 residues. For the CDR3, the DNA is TGTGCCAGCAGCTTCAGGGGTAGTGGCTACACCTTC. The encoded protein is CASSFRGSGYTF.